The rows below give T cell receptor beta chains drawn from one sample of a study of T cells in Graves' hyperthyroidism and ophthalmopathy. TCRdb independently ran MiXCR on the multiplex PCR reads; one entry per CDR3 protein. Of 500,000 to 800,000 distinct CDR3 sequences detected, about 45% appear once; the ten largest clones hold 6.5% to 9%. Sequencing was carried out using peripheral blood or thyroid tissue (not recorded which). These receptors came from an adult man with Graves' disease, either hyperthyroidism or ophthalmopathy (not recorded which). CDR3s include the opening cysteine and the closing phenylalanine or tryptophan. The order of the fields is CDR3 protein, CDR3 DNA, J gene, clone size, D gene, V gene. A D gene is named only where the DNA matches it firmly. Clone size is given for some rows only: seen once, a few or many times, or a class if the clone is expanded.

CATGTENQPQHF | TGTGCCACAGGGACGGAAAATCAGCCCCAGCATTTT | TRBJ1-5 | once | NA | TRBV19
CASSSNRGETQYF | TGTGCTAGCAGCTCGAACAGGGGAGAGACCCAGTACTTC | TRBJ2-5 | many | TRBD1 | TRBV7-6
CASSWDENTEAFF | TGCGCCAGCAGCTGGGACGAGAACACTGAAGCTTTCTTT | TRBJ1-1 | few | NA | TRBV5-1
CSVDRGQVTQYF | TGCAGCGTCGACAGGGGGCAGGTGACCCAGTACTTC | TRBJ2-5 | NA | TRBD1 | TRBV29-1
CASSNYNRGLSYEQYF | TGTGCCAGCAGCAACTACAACAGGGGACTCTCCTACGAGCAGTACTTC | TRBJ2-7 | NA | NA | TRBV7-9
CATSGGLAANTGELFF | TGTGCCACCAGTGGAGGACTAGCTGCAAACACCGGGGAGCTGTTTTTT | TRBJ2-2 | few | TRBD2 | TRBV24-1
CASQGRGYYGYTF | TGTGCTAGCCAAGGGCGGGGGTACTATGGCTACACCTTC | TRBJ1-2 | NA | NA | TRBV25-1
CASSFGGTLSSYEQYF | TGTGCCAGCAGCTTTGGCGGGACGCTAAGCTCCTACGAGCAGTACTTC | TRBJ2-7 | NA | NA | TRBV7-3
CASSVGGVHAGELFF | TGTGCCAGCAGCGTGGGGGGGGTTCACGCCGGGGAGCTGTTTTTT | TRBJ2-2 | once | TRBD2 | TRBV9
CASRVLGQGNPQHF | TGTGCCAGCAGAGTTCTGGGACAGGGTAATCCCCAGCATTTT | TRBJ1-5 | NA | TRBD1 | TRBV9
CASSLEVSGGTGELFF | TGTGCCAGCAGCTTGGAGGTGTCAGGGGGGACCGGGGAGCTGTTTTTT | TRBJ2-2 | few | NA | TRBV5-8
CSVAGDGAFF | TGCAGCGTTGCGGGGGACGGAGCTTTCTTT | TRBJ1-1 | NA | NA | TRBV29-1
CSASYRGIISNQPQHF | TGCAGTGCTAGTTACAGGGGGATAATCAGCAATCAGCCCCAGCATTTT | TRBJ1-5 | NA | TRBD1 | TRBV20-1
CARDRAGPGNTIYF | TGTGCTAGAGATCGGGCAGGGCCAGGAAACACCATATATTTT | TRBJ1-3 | NA | NA | TRBV19
CSASGTQTYEQYF | TGCAGTGCTTCCGGGACTCAGACCTACGAGCAGTACTTC | TRBJ2-7 | NA | NA | TRBV20-1
CASSQERSGSPQETQYF | TGTGCCAGCAGCCAAGAAAGGAGCGGGAGCCCCCAAGAGACCCAGTACTTC | TRBJ2-5 | NA | TRBD2 | TRBV14
CSARPGQGRETQYF | TGCAGTGCTAGACCGGGACAGGGGCGGGAGACCCAGTACTTC | TRBJ2-5 | few | TRBD1 | TRBV20-1
CASSFADSGNTIYF | TGCGCCAGCAGCTTTGCAGACTCTGGAAACACCATATATTTT | TRBJ1-3 | few | NA | TRBV5-1
CASSKDSTTEAFF | TGTGCCAGCAGCAAAGACAGTACTACTGAAGCTTTCTTT | TRBJ1-1 | few | NA | TRBV7-9
CASSFRGYEAFF | TGTGCCAGCAGCTTCCGGGGTTACGAAGCTTTCTTT | TRBJ1-1 | few | NA | TRBV7-9
CASSLVQGNNYGYTF | TGTGCCAGCAGCTTGGTGCAGGGTAATAACTATGGCTACACCTTC | TRBJ1-2 | few | NA | TRBV7-9
CSAKDPLGTEAFF | TGCAGTGCTAAGGACCCTTTGGGCACTGAAGCTTTCTTT | TRBJ1-1 | NA | NA | TRBV20-1